This entry is about one T cell receptor beta chain. The sample originates from a study of cytomegalovirus exposure and HLA in healthy donors. The PCR ran on 60 Vbeta and 13 Jbeta primers. Only in-frame clones appear in the TCRdb table, and some are missing; sequencing was by immunoSEQ multiplex PCR. The table lists around 190,000 clones, around 88% of them singletons, with more than 0.25% in the top ten. The CDR3 is 15 residues long. The junction had 4 bases not matched to a gene; V was cut back by 6 bases and J by 0 bases. CDR1 is MDHEN and CDR2 is SYDVKM in the germline V gene. The rearrangement uses TRBV28 and TRBJ1-2, with 10 bases that match TRBD1. Sample: PBMCs. This receptor was identified in a woman in her 30s in good health and CMV-seronegative. This CDR3 reads CASRGTGVTNYGYTF. CDR3 coding DNA: TGTGCCAGCAGGGGGACAGGGGTAACTAACTATGGCTACACCTTC.